This TCR beta chain was profiled in a study of blood T cell repertoires in COVID-19. Clones were sequenced by immunoSEQ multiplex PCR, and TCRdb holds only the in-frame ones, with some missing. The sample holds fewer than 250,000 clones; more than 80% are singletons and the top ten take around 2%. Germline V gene data show CDR1 as KGHDR and CDR2 as SFDVKD. The V end was cut by 4 bases, the J end by 6 bases, with 17 bases between. The CDR3 loop spans 15 amino acids. This TCR came from a man aged 55 to 70 who had recovered from COVID-19. The V and J genes are TRBV24-1 and TRBJ1-1; a possible D gene is TRBD1 (5 bases). The sample was PBMCs or T cells enriched from blood (not recorded which). Here the CDR3 reads CATSDSRGLRSEAFF. CDR3 DNA sequence: TGTGCCACCAGTGACTCAAGGGGTTTGCGGTCTGAAGCTTTCTTT.